A single T cell receptor beta chain is shown here with its context. Antigen unknown. One entry per CDR3 protein results from TCRdb running MiXCR on the reads. This table has approximately 300,000 distinct CDR3 sequences, almost 30% appearing once. The record originates from a study of T cell repertoires in cytomegalovirus infection. Study-level background: Evidence of both CMV infection and a matching HLA type came from public TCR beta signatures.

The study's findings and limits: Summed frequency of public TCR beta families distinguished CMV carriers with the relevant HLA.

The TCR comes from a human donor in good health (CMV status not recorded). Some clones in this sample may be carry-over from other donors' samples. The specimen comprised cultured PBMCs, sampled from culture after CMV antigen stimulation.

CDR3 residues: CASSTSIGTAGGETQYF. The CDR3 bases are TGTGCCAGCAGTACCTCGATCGGGACGGCTGGGGGGGAGACCCAGTACTTC. The J gene is TRBJ2-5, the V gene TRBV28, with D possibly TRBD2 on 6 matching bases. V lost 5 bases and J lost 5, with 24 bases in between. Per germline, CDR1 MDHEN and CDR2 SYDVKM. There are 17 residues in the CDR3.